Detailed here is one T cell receptor beta chain. This entry comes from a study of cytomegalovirus exposure and HLA in healthy donors. With 5 bases removed from V and 0 bases from J, the gap between germline ends came to 14 bases. From germline, CDR1 is SGHTA and CDR2 FQGNSA. This CDR3 is built from 15 residues. Primers for the PCR totalled 60 Vbeta and 13 Jbeta. Using immunoSEQ multiplex PCR, the repertoire was profiled, and TCRdb retains in-frame clones only, with some absent. Altogether more than 95,000 clones are present, about four fifths being singletons, with the ten largest covering around 1.3%.

The chain links TRBV7-2 to TRBJ2-7, with D maybe TRBD2 (6 bases). The receptor comes from a man aged 25 to 40 in good health and CMV-seronegative. Sequencing was done on a sample of PBMCs. CDR3 protein: CASSLVAGNSYEQYF. DNA for the CDR3: TGTGCCAGCAGCCTAGTCGCGGGGAACTCCTACGAGCAGTACTTC.